Below are 11 T cell receptor beta chains sequenced from a single sample in a study of T-cell memory formation after mild COVID-19 listed by TCRdb under 2021. Receptor amplification or capture employed 5' RACE. TCRdb names Illumina NovaSeq 6000 as the instrument used. TCRdb trimmed the raw reads at Q25, called clones with MiXCR and kept productive beta chains. Rows matching on CDR3 protein sequence are summarized as one entry with the most common DNA and genes. Across this sample there are some 130,000 distinct CDR3 sequences, with over 15% seen only once. About 5% of the sample belongs to the ten largest clones. The sample consisted of PBMCs or a T cell subset sorted from them (not recorded which). These receptors were obtained from a man younger than 35 who had mild COVID-19 (a few samples of this study predate the infection). The sample titles of this study are shuffled in the database, so cell type and time point are left out; the donor was told from shared clones.

The J gene is TRBJ2-1, the V gene TRBV4-1; 8 bases agree with TRBD2. Germline loops: CDR1 MGHRA, CDR2 YSYEKL. The J segment lost 4 bases and the V segment lost 4 bases, leaving 9 bases of the junction unmatched. The CDR3 length is 16 residues. CDR3: CASSRDGAGEYNEQFF. CDR3 coding DNA: TGCGCCAGCAGCCGCGACGGAGCGGGGGAGTACAATGAGCAGTTCTTC.

With regard to this clonotype: Mismatch with germline at one junction end may stem from a read error. The chain is built from TRBV4-3 and TRBJ1-6; D unresolved. Germline lookup yields CDR1 LGHNA and CDR2 YSLEER. CDR3 size: 14 residues. The CDR3 DNA reads TGCGCCAGCAGCCAACACACAGCTAATTCACCCCTCCATTTT. It translates to CASSQHTANSPLHF.

This rearrangement joins TRBV6-2 or TRBV6-3 to TRBJ1-1, with 9 nucleotides matching TRBD1. V lost 7 bases, J lost 2 bases, and 11 bases stayed unmatched. Per germline, CDR1 MNHEY and CDR2 SVGEGT. This CDR3 spans 16 amino acids. The CDR3 DNA sequence: TGTGCCAGCACCCGAGGGCGGGACAGGGTCAACACTGAAGCTTTCTTT. The encoded protein is CASTRGRDRVNTEAFF.

This clonotype has more than one count but fewer than ten. The chain recombines TRBV29-1 with TRBJ2-5, with a tentative D call TRBD1 (5 bases). CDR1 and CDR2 (germline): SQVTM, ANQGSEA. The CDR3 has 12 residues. Trimming cost V 6 bases and J 5 bases, with 13 bases left between them. CDR3 amino acids: CSVGEGLETQYF. In DNA, the CDR3 is TGCAGCGTAGGGGAAGGGCTCGAGACCCAGTACTTC.

The gene calls are TRBV24-1 and TRBJ1-1; D unresolved. CDR1 KGHDR and CDR2 SFDVKD come from the germline V gene. CDR3 length: 14 amino acids. The V end was cut by 5 bases, the J end by 0 bases, with 9 bases between. The CDR3 DNA reads TGTGCCACCAGTGCCGCGGGAGTGAACACTGAAGCTTTCTTT. Translated, it gives CATSAAGVNTEAFF.

The sample holds a few counts of this clonotype. This chain joins TRBV19 and TRBJ2-2; D uncertain. The CDR3 extends over 14 amino acids. CDR1 is LNHDA, CDR2 SQIVND, per germline (reference sequence). V lost 6 bases, J lost 1 base, and 9 bases lay in between. In DNA, the CDR3 is TGTGCCAGTAGGGGAACGGTGAACACCGGGGAGCTGTTTTTT. This codes for CASRGTVNTGELFF. Complete variable domain (other parts from reference TRBV19 and TRBJ2-2): DGGITQSPKYLFRKEGQNVTLSCEQNLNHDAMYWYRQDPGQGLRLIYYSQIVNDFQKGDIAEGYSVSREKKESFPLTVTSAQKNPTAFYLCASRGTVNTGELFFGEGSRLTVL.

This clonotype was seen a handful of times. This rearrangement joins TRBV7-2 to TRBJ2-3; TRBD2 matches at 9 bases. Germline V gene data show CDR1 as SGHTA and CDR2 as FQGNSA. The CDR3 is made up of 15 amino acids. The ends lost 4 bases at V and 1 base at J; junction bases unmatched: 3. CDR3 sequence (DNA): TGTGCCAGCAGCTCCGGCGGGAGGGGCACAGATACGCAGTATTTT. Protein sequence: CASSSGGRGTDTQYF.

The chain recombines TRBV7-2 with TRBJ2-3; D may correspond to TRBD1 or TRBD2 (5 bases each). The CDR3 covers 17 residues. Trimming pared 0 bases from V and 2 bases from J, leaving 15 bases between. Germline lookup yields CDR1 SGHTA and CDR2 FQGNSA. CDR3 amino acids: CASSLAPAGGATDTQYF. In DNA, the CDR3 is TGTGCCAGCAGCTTAGCCCCCGCGGGTGGGGCCACAGATACGCAGTATTTT.

The V and J genes are TRBV6-5 and TRBJ1-6; a possible D gene is TRBD1 (6 bases). Germline V gene lookup returns CDR1 MNHEY and CDR2 SVGAGI. The CDR3 runs 17 residues. V lost 3 bases and J lost 10, with 22 bases in between. CDR3 bases: TGTGCCAGCAGTTATAACCCCCTTGGGGGCGTCCAATCACCCCTCCACTTT. Protein product: CASSYNPLGGVQSPLHF.

The chain combines TRBV7-2 with TRBJ2-1; 7 bases line up with TRBD1. This CDR3 spans 15 amino acids. Germline-derived CDR1 and CDR2 are SGHTA and FQGNSA. V lost 4 bases to trimming and J lost 1 base; unmatched junction nucleotides: 4. CDR3 amino acids: CASSSDRASYNEQFF. CDR3 sequence (DNA): TGTGCCAGCAGCTCCGACAGGGCTTCCTACAATGAGCAGTTCTTC.

This chain uses TRBV6-5 with TRBJ1-3; D is possibly TRBD1 (5 bases). V lost 2 bases and J lost 0, with 17 bases in between. This CDR3 spans 18 amino acids. CDR1 and CDR2 from the germline V gene are MNHEY and SVGAGI. The CDR3 sequence: CASSYEVPRVLSGNTIYF. The CDR3 DNA reads TGTGCCAGCAGTTACGAGGTCCCCAGGGTACTCTCTGGAAACACCATATATTTT.